The clone carrying this T cell receptor beta chain occurred a few times. As yet, its antigen is unknown. TCRdb analysed the RT-PCR reads with MiXCR anew, one entry per CDR3 protein. There are around 200,000 distinct CDR3 sequences in the sample; about 10% occur only once, and around 9.9% lies in the top ten. This entry comes from a study of response to subunit inactivated influenza vaccine. Broader study findings: Every seasonal influenza vaccination brings in few new T cells, the authors suggested.

The germline CDR1 and CDR2 sequences are SEHNR and FQNEAQ (reference sequence). The CDR3 sequence is 15 residues long. Between the trimmed V and J ends, which lost 5 bases and 3 bases, there was a span of 16 bases. The specimen was non-naive T cells sorted from PBMCs, collected on the day of vaccination. This chain connects TRBV7-9 to TRBJ1-1, with D hard to call. This TCR came from a man in his fifties who received an inactivated influenza vaccine. As DNA, the CDR3 is TGTGCCAGCAGCCCCAGAGGCTATCGGGACACTGAAGCTTTCTTT. Translated: CASSPRGYRDTEAFF.